This T cell receptor (beta chain) is from a study of technical replicates of blood from a few donors. The length of the CDR3 is 13 residues. Trimming shortened V by 3 bases and J by 1 base, and 8 bases separated the two germline ends. Germline V lookup: CDR1 SGHNT, CDR2 YYREEE (reference sequence). The assay was immunoSEQ multiplex PCR, and TCRdb's table has in-frame clones only and misses some. Among some 75,000 clones listed, about 97% were seen once. The receptor's source is a human donor in good health. Sequencing was done on a sample of T cells isolated from PBMCs. The genes are TRBV5-4 and TRBJ2-7, with a weak D call TRBD2 (5 bases). The CDR3 here is CASSSGESYEQYF. CDR3 nucleotide sequence: TGTGCCAGCAGCTCCGGGGAATCCTACGAGCAGTACTTC.